Presented here are 5 T cell receptor beta chains from one specimen sequenced in a study of T cells after yellow fever vaccination (dated by TCRdb to between 2018 and 2021). Preparation of the library involved 5' RACE. Instrument on record: Illumina NovaSeq 6000. The raw public reads went through TCRdb reprocessing: fastp at Q25, MiXCR clone calling, in-frame beta chains kept. Each record represents a unique CDR3 protein, reported with the most common genes and DNA among its rows. Present in this sample are under 200,000 distinct CDR3 sequences, about 11% of which were seen just once. The ten largest clonotypes hold 36% of the sample. The sample's treatment or condition label, in plain terms: live attenuated yellow fever vaccine strain. The sample was CD8+ T cells sorted from PBMCs, taken 15 days after the yellow fever booster vaccination. All receptors derive from a man in his late teens or twenties who received the YFV17D yellow fever vaccine.

There are many counts of this clonotype. The V call is TRBV18, the J call TRBJ2-3; D unclear. This CDR3 has 13 amino acids. Germline V CDR1 and CDR2: KGHSH, LQKENI. V lost 4 bases, J lost 4 bases, and 9 bases lay in between. The chain's CDR3 is CASSLEPADTQYF. The CDR3, as DNA: TGTGCCAGCTCACTTGAACCCGCAGATACGCAGTATTTT. Drawing the rest from reference TRBV18 and TRBJ2-3, the complete variable domain is NAGVMQNPRHLVRRRGQEARLRCSPMKGHSHVYWYRQLPEEGLKFMVYLQKENIIDESGMPKERFSAEFPKEGPSILRIQQVVRGDSAAYFCASSLEPADTQYFGPGTRLTVL.

This clonotype has more than one count but fewer than ten. This sequence joins TRBV27 and TRBJ2-2; tentatively, D is TRBD2 (6 bases). V lost 8 bases and J 6 bases, leaving 34 bases between the germline ends. The CDR3 has 20 residues. Per germline, CDR1 MNHEY and CDR2 SMNVEV (reference sequence). CDR3 nucleotide sequence: TGTGCCAGCGGGTTCGGCTTGAGCCCGGTTGGAGGGAGAATAGCCGGGGAGCTGTTTTTT. Protein: CASGFGLSPVGGRIAGELFF.

The chain couples TRBV6-1 to TRBJ1-5, with 7 bases identical to TRBD1. The CDR3 spans 13 residues. From germline, CDR1 is MNHNS and CDR2 SASEGT. The V gene end was trimmed by 7 bases and the J gene end by 7 bases; junction bases not matched to a gene: 7. The CDR3 sequence: CASNDRVGQPQHF. The DNA for the CDR3 is TGTGCCAGCAATGACAGGGTCGGGCAGCCCCAGCATTTT.

This clonotype showed up many times. V and J are TRBV13 and TRBJ2-3; 8 bases agree with TRBD2. The CDR3 consists of 15 residues. Germline V CDR1 and CDR2: PRHDT, FYEKMQ (reference sequence). V dropped 5 bases and J dropped 1; count of bases not matched to a gene: 5. The CDR3 reads CASSGAGVRTDTQYF. CDR3 in DNA: TGTGCCAGCAGCGGAGCGGGGGTCCGCACAGATACGCAGTATTTT.

The rearrangement joins TRBV12-3 or TRBV12-4 to TRBJ1-2; TRBD1 is a possible D gene (5 bases). The V gene lost 7 bases and the J gene lost 7 bases, with 13 bases spanning the gap. This CDR3 comprises 12 residues. The CDR3 here is CASTQGPSGYTF. CDR3 nucleotide sequence: TGTGCCAGCACCCAGGGTCCTTCTGGCTACACCTTC.